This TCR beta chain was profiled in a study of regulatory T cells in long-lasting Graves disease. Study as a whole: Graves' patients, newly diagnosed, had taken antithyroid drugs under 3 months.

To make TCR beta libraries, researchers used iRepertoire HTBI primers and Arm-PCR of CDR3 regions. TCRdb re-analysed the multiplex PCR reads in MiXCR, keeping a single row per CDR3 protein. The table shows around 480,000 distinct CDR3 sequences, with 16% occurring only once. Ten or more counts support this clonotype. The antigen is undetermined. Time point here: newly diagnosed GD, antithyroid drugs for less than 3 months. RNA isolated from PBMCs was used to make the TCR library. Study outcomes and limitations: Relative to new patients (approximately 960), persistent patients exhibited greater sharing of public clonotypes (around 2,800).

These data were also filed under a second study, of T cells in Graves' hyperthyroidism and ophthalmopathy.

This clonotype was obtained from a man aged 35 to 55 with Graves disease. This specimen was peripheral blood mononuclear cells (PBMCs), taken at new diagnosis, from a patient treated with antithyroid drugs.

CDR3 amino acids: CASSRQGRYEQYF. CDR3 DNA: TGTGCCAGCAGCCGACAGGGGCGCTACGAGCAGTACTTC. The chain has TRBV2 and TRBJ2-7; TRBD1 matches at 8 bases. The germline CDR1 and CDR2 sequences are SNHLY and FYNNEI. V trimming: 6 bases; J trimming: 3 bases; junction bases outside the gene matches: 4. The CDR3 contains 13 residues.